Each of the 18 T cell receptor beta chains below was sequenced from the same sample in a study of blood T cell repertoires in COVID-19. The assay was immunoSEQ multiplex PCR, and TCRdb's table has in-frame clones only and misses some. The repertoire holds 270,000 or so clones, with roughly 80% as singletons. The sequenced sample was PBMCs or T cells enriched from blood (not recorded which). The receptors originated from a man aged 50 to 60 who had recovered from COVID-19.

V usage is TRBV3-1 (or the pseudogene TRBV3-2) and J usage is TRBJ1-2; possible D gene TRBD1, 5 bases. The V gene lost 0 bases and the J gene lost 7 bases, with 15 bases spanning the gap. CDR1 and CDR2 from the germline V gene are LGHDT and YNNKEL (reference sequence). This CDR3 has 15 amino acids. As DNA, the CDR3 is TGTGCCAGCAGCCAAGATGTGCAGGGTCAGGGTGGCTACACCTTC. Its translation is CASSQDVQGQGGYTF.

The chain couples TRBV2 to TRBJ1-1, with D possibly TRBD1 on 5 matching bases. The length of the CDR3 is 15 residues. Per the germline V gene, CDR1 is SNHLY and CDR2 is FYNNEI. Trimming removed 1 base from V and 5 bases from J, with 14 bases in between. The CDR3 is CASSEVGARRTEAFF. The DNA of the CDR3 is TGTGCCAGCAGTGAAGTTGGGGCGCGAAGGACTGAAGCTTTCTTT.

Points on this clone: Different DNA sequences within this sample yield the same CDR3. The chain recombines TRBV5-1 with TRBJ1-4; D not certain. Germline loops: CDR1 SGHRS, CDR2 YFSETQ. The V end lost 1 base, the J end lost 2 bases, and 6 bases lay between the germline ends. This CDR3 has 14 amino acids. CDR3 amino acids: CASSLTATNEKLFF. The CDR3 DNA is TGCGCCAGCAGCTTGACAGCTACTAATGAAAAACTGTTTTTT.

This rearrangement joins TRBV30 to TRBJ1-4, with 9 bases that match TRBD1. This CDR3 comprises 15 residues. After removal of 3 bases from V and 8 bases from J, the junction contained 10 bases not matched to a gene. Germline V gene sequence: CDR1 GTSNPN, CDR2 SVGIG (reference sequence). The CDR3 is CAWSLGQGLVEKLFF. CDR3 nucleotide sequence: TGTGCCTGGAGCCTGGGACAGGGATTAGTGGAAAAACTGTTTTTT.

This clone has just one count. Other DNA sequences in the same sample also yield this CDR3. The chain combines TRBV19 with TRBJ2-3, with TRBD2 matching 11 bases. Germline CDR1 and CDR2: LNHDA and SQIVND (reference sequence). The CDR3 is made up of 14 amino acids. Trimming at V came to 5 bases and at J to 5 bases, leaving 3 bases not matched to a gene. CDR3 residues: CASSRLAGGDTQYF. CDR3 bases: TGTGCCAGTAGTCGTCTAGCGGGAGGAGATACGCAGTATTTT.

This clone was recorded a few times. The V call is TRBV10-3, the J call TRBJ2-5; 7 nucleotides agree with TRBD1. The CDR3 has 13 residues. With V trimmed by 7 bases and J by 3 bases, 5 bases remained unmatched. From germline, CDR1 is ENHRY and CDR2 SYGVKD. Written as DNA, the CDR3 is TGTGCCATCATGGGACAGCAAGAAGAGACCCAGTACTTC. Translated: CAIMGQQEETQYF.

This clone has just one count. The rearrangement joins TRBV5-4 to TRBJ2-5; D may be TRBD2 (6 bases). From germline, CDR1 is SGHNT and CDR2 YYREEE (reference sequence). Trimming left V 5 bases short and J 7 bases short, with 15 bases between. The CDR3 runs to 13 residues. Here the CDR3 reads CASRGPAEGTQYF. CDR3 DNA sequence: TGTGCCAGCAGAGGGCCAGCGGAGGGGACCCAGTACTTC.

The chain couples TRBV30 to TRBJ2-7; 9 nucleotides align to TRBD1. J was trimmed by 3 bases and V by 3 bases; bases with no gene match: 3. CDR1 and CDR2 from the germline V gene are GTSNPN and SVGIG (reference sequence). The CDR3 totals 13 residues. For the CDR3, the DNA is TGTGCCTGGAGGTTGGGACAGGGCTACGAGCAGTACTTC. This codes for CAWRLGQGYEQYF.

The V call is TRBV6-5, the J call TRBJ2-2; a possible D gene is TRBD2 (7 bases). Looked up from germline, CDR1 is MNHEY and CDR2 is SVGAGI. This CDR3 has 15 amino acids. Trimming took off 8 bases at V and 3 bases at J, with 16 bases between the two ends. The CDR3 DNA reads TGTGCCAGCCATAAGGGGGGGGGCTACACCGGGGAGCTGTTTTTT. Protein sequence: CASHKGGGYTGELFF.

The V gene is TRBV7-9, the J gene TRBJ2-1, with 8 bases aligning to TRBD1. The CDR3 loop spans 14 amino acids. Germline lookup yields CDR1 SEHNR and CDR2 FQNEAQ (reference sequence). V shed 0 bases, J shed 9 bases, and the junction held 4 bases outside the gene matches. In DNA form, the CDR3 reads TGTGCCAGCAGCTTAGCGAGCACAGGGGGTGAGCAGTTCTTC. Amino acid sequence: CASSLASTGGEQFF.

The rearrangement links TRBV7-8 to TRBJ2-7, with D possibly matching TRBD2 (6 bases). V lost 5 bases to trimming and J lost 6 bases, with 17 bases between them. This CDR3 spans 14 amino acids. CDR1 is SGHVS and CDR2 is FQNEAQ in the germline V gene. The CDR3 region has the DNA TGTGCCAGCAGCCCATTCGCGGGGACCGGCGAGCAGTACTTC. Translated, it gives CASSPFAGTGEQYF.

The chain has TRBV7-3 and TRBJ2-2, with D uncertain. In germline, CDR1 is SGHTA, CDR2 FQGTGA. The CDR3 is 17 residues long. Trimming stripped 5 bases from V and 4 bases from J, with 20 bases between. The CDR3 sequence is CASSARSGYGSTGELFF. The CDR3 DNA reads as TGTGCCAGCAGCGCCCGCTCCGGTTACGGTAGCACCGGGGAGCTGTTTTTT.

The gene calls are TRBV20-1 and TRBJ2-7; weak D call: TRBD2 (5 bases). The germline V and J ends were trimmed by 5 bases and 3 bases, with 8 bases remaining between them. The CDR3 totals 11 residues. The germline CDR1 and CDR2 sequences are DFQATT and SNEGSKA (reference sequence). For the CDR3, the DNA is TGCAGTGCTCCACGGGACTACGAGCAGTACTTC. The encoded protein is CSAPRDYEQYF.

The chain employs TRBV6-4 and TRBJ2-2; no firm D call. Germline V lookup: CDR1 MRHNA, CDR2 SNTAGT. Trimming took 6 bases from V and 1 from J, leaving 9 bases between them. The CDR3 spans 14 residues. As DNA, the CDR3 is TGTGCCAGCAGGCACTTAATGAACACCGGGGAGCTGTTTTTT. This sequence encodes CASRHLMNTGELFF.

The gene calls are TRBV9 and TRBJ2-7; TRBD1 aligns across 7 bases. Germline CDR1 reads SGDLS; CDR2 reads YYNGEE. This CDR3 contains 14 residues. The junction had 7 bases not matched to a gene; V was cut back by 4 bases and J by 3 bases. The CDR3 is CASSRQGGGYEQYF. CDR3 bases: TGTGCCAGCAGCCGACAGGGTGGGGGCTACGAGCAGTACTTC.

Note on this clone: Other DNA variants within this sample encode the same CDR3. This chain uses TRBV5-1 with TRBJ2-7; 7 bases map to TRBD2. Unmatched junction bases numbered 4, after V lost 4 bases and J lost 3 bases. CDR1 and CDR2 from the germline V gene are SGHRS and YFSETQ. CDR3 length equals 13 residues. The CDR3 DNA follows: TGCGCCAGCAGCCCGGGACTAAACTACGAGCAGTACTTC. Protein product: CASSPGLNYEQYF.

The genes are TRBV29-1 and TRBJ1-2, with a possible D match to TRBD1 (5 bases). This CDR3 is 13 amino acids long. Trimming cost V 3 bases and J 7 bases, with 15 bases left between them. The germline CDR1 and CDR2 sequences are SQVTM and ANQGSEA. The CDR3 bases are TGCAGCGTTGAGGGGGGAGTCAGCGTTGGCTACACCTTC. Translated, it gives CSVEGGVSVGYTF.

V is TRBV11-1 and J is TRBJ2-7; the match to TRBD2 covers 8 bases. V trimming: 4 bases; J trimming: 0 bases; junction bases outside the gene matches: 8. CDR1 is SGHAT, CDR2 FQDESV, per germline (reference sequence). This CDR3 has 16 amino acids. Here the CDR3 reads CASSSDRGGFSYEQYF. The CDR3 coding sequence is TGTGCCAGCAGCTCCGACCGGGGGGGCTTCTCCTACGAGCAGTACTTC.